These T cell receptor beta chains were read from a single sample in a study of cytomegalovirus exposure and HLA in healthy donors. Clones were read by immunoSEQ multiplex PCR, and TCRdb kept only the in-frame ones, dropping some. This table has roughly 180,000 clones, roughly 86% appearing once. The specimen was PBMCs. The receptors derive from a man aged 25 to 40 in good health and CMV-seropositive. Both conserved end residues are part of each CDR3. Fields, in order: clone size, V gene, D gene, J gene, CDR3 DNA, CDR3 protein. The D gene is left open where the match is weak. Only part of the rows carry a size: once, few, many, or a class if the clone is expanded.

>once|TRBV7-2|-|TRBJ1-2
TGTGCCAGCAGCCTTTCGGACAGCGGACCCTATGGCTACACCTTC
CASSLSDSGPYGYTF
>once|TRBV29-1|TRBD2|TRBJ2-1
TGCAGCGTCCTAAAGACCCGGCTAGCGGCGAACCACTACAATGAGCAGTTCTTC
CSVLKTRLAANHYNEQFF
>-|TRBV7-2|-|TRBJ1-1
TGTGCCAGCAGCCCTGGTCCCCAAGTCACTGAAGCTTTCTTT
CASSPGPQVTEAFF
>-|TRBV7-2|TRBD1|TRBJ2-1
TGTGCCAGCAGCTCCGGGACAGGCCTCTACAATGAGCAGTTCTTC
CASSSGTGLYNEQFF
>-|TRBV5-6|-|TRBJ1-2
TGTGCCAGCAGCTTGGCCGGAGCCCCCAGGAGCTACACCTTC
CASSLAGAPRSYTF
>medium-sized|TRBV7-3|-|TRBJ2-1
TGTGCCAGCAGCTTTTTACATTCTGAGCAGTTCTTC
CASSFLHSEQFF
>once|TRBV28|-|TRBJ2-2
TGTGCCAGCAGTCCACTAAAAGACAGCCTGAACACCGGGGAGCTGTTTTTT
CASSPLKDSLNTGELFF
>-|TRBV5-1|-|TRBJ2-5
TGCGCCAGCAGCTTGGGGGGCGGAGAGACCCAGTACTTC
CASSLGGGETQYF
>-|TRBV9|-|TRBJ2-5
TGTGCCAGCAGCGTAGCTGTGTCCGAACGGGAGACCCAGTACTTC
CASSVAVSERETQYF
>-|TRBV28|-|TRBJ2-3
TGTGCCAGCAGTCCAGTGAGATCCACAGATACGCAGTATTTT
CASSPVRSTDTQYF
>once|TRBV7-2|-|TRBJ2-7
TGTGCCAGCAGCTTCCGCAGGGGTTACGAGCAGTACTTC
CASSFRRGYEQYF
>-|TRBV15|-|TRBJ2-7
TGTGCCACCAGCAGAGATCTGGTTCCCGAGCAGTACTTC
CATSRDLVPEQYF
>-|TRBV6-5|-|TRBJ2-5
TGTGCCAGCAGCCACCCCGCCCAAGAGACCCAGTACTTC
CASSHPAQETQYF
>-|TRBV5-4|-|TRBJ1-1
TGTGCCAGCAGCTTGGGACCAGAAACTGAAGCTTTCTTT
CASSLGPETEAFF
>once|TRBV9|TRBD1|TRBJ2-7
TGTGCCAGCAGCCCGCAGACAGGGCTCTACGAGCAGTACTTC
CASSPQTGLYEQYF
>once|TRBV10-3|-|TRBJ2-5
TGTGCCACCACGCCAGCAGGGACACAGACTGATAAACAAGAGACCCAGTACTTC
CATTPAGTQTDKQETQYF
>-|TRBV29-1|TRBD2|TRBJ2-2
TGCAGCGTTGAGGGCGGCGGGAGGATGAACGGGGAGCTGTTTTTT
CSVEGGGRMNGELFF
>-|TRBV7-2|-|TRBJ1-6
TGTGCCAGCAGCTTACGGGGACAAAATAATTCACCCCTCCACTTT
CASSLRGQNNSPLHF
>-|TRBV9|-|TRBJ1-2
TGTGCCAGCAGCGCGCGGACAGCCGTCTATGGCTACACCTTC
CASSARTAVYGYTF
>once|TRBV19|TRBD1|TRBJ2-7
TGTGCCAGTAGTATAGAAATCCGGGACAGGGAACACGAGCAGTACTTC
CASSIEIRDREHEQYF
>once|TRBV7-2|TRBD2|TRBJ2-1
TGTGCCAGCAGCCCAAGAGGGGGTGCGGCGGGGGGACCCTACAATGAGCAGTTCTTC
CASSPRGGAAGGPYNEQFF
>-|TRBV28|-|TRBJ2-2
TGTGCCAGCAGATCACCCGGGGAGCTGTTTTTT
CASRSPGELFF
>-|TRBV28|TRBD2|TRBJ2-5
TGTGCCAGCACTTCTATTGGGGGGGGAGAGACCCAGTACTTC
CASTSIGGGETQYF
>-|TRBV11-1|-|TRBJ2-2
TGTGCCAGCAGCTACGTCCCAGCGGGGGAGCTGTTTTTT
CASSYVPAGELFF
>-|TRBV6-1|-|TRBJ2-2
TGTGCCAGCAGTGCCCCTATTCGGGGGTCGAACACCGGGGAGCTGTTTTTT
CASSAPIRGSNTGELFF
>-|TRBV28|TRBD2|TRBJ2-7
TGTGCCAGCAGTTTATCAGCTAGCGGGAGGGCCTACGAGCAGTACTTC
CASSLSASGRAYEQYF
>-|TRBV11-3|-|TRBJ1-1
TGTGCCAGCAGCCCATCCCCCTTTGACTTCTCAGGTGCTTTCTTT
CASSPSPFDFSGAFF
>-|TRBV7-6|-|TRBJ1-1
TGTGCCAGCAGCCCTAGGGGGGCAGGGGACACTGAAGCTTTCTTT
CASSPRGAGDTEAFF
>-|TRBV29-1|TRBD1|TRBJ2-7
TGCAGCGTGAGGGACAGGGGTACATCTGGGTACGAGCAGTACTTC
CSVRDRGTSGYEQYF
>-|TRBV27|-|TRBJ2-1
TGTGCCAGCAACTTGGAGGCGGGCAGCCGCTACAATGAGCAGTTCTTC
CASNLEAGSRYNEQFF
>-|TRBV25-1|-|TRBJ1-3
TGTGCCAGCAGTGAATATTTCGGGACATCTGGAAACACCATATATTTT
CASSEYFGTSGNTIYF
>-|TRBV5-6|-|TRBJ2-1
TGTGCCAGCAGCTTGGCGGGAGTTTGGGGGCAGTTCTTC
CASSLAGVWGQFF
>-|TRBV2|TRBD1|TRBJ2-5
TGTGCCAGCAGTCCTAACAGGGGACGGGAGACCCAGTACTTC
CASSPNRGRETQYF
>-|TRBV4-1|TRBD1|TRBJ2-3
TGCGCCAGCAGCCAGGAACAGGGGGCCCCGAGAGATACGCAGTATTTT
CASSQEQGAPRDTQYF
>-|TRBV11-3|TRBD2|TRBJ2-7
TGTGCCAGCAGCTCTGGGGGACTAGCGAGGGAGCAGTACTTC
CASSSGGLAREQYF
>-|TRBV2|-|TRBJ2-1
TGTGCCACCGAGGGGCTAGCGTCCCACAATGAGCAGTTCTTC
CATEGLASHNEQFF
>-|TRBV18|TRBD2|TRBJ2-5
TGTGCCAGCTCACCACCTACTAGCGGATCTAGGGTAGAGACCCAGTACTTC
CASSPPTSGSRVETQYF
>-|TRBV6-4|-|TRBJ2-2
TGTGCCAGCGGTAGAACACCGAACACCGGGGAGCTGTTTTTT
CASGRTPNTGELFF
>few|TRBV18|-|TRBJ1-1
TGTGCCAGCTCACCTTCCTCCCTGGGCACTGAAGCTTTCTTT
CASSPSSLGTEAFF